The 32 T cell receptor beta chains below all came from one sample that was sequenced in a study of beta chain features in type 1 diabetes. Sequencing targeted expressed TCRB transcripts, as all isolated RNA had been reverse transcribed. Sequencing was performed with immunoSEQ multiplex PCR; in TCRdb, only in-frame clones are kept and a portion is missing. The table has around 300,000 clones, 13% to 15% seen once. Sequenced material: central memory CD4+ T cells from blood. Receptors were obtained from a man aged 25 to 45 in good health.

This clone was counted between two and nine times. The rearrangement uses TRBV5-4 and TRBJ2-7; 8 positions match TRBD2. The CDR3 has 15 amino acids. Looked up from germline, CDR1 is SGHNT and CDR2 is YYREEE (reference sequence). The J segment lost 5 bases and the V segment lost 2 bases, leaving 9 bases of the junction unmatched. The chain's CDR3 is CASSLRSGGYHEQYF. CDR3 DNA sequence: TGTGCCAGCAGCTTACGTTCGGGGGGGTACCACGAGCAGTACTTC.

The rearrangement links TRBV5-5 to TRBJ2-1; the match to TRBD2 covers 9 bases. This CDR3 contains 16 residues. J was trimmed by 7 bases and V by 3 bases; bases with no gene match: 11. CDR1 SGHKS and CDR2 YYEKEE come from the germline V gene (reference sequence). CDR3 residues: CASSSTHSGRGNEQFF. The CDR3 coding sequence is TGTGCCAGCAGCTCGACCCATAGCGGGAGAGGAAATGAGCAGTTCTTC.

This clone turned up a few times. The chain carries TRBV7-2 and TRBJ2-3; 10 bases agree with TRBD2. The germline V gene has CDR1 SGHTA and CDR2 FQGNSA. The ends lost 5 bases at V and 6 bases at J; junction bases unmatched: 11. This CDR3 is 16 amino acids long. DNA for the CDR3: TGTGCCAGCAGCCCTAGTAGACTAGCGGGTTTCGATACGCAGTATTTT. Protein: CASSPSRLAGFDTQYF.

This clone was observed a handful of times. The chain couples TRBV5-8 to TRBJ2-5; D possibly corresponds to TRBD1 (5 bases). V lost 0 bases, J lost 0 bases, and 9 bases lay in between. Germline CDR1 SGHTS, CDR2 YDEGEE. The CDR3 spans 15 residues. This CDR3 is CASSLVSGYQETQYF. The DNA of the CDR3 is TGTGCCAGCAGCTTGGTTTCAGGGTACCAAGAGACCCAGTACTTC.

This clone was seen repeatedly, ten times or more. Within the sample, other DNA sequences also encode this same CDR3. The chain is built from TRBV27 and TRBJ2-3; no firm D call. The CDR3 length is 16 residues. V was shortened by 3 bases and J by 0 bases, with 13 bases between the two germline ends. Germline loops: CDR1 MNHEY, CDR2 SMNVEV (reference sequence). CDR3 in amino acids: CASSLRGRESTDTQYF. The DNA for the CDR3 is TGTGCCAGCAGTTTGCGCGGAAGAGAGAGCACAGATACGCAGTATTTT.

This clone has a handful of counts. The V gene is TRBV28, the J gene TRBJ2-1; 7 positions match TRBD2. Germline CDR1 reads MDHEN; CDR2 reads SYDVKM. The CDR3 consists of 14 residues. The V segment lost 10 bases and the J segment 0 bases; nucleotides outside the gene matches: 6. The CDR3 DNA reads TGTGCCACCATAGCGGGCAGCTCCTACAATGAGCAGTTCTTC. Translation gives CATIAGSSYNEQFF.

CDR3 nucleotide sequence: TGTGCCAGCAGCGTAGCTACCGGGACAGGGGTAAAGGGGGTGGGAACTGAAGCTTTCTTT. This gives the protein CASSVATGTGVKGVGTEAFF. The gene calls are TRBV9 and TRBJ1-1; 10 bases match TRBD1. There are 20 residues in the CDR3. Germline V gene sequence: CDR1 SGDLS, CDR2 YYNGEE. The junction had 19 bases not matched to a gene; V was cut back by 0 bases and J by 5 bases.

The V call is TRBV5-1, the J call TRBJ1-1; unclear D gene. V lost 4 bases to trimming and J lost 1 base, with 14 bases between them. Germline V gene lookup returns CDR1 SGHRS and CDR2 YFSETQ. CDR3 length: 15 residues. The CDR3 sequence is CASSEHLAPNTEAFF. The CDR3 DNA follows: TGCGCCAGCAGCGAACATTTGGCCCCGAACACTGAAGCTTTCTTT.

This clone has just a few counts. The V gene is TRBV29-1, the J gene TRBJ1-2, with D possibly TRBD1 on 5 matching bases. This CDR3 spans 16 amino acids. Germline lookup yields CDR1 SQVTM and CDR2 ANQGSEA. V lost 4 bases and J lost 2, with 20 bases in between. The CDR3 here is CSVGGATHYFNYGYTF. CDR3 DNA: TGCAGCGTTGGCGGGGCGACCCATTACTTCAACTATGGCTACACCTTC.

The chain combines TRBV7-2 with TRBJ2-7, with TRBD1 matching over 8 bases. J gave up 4 bases and V 5 bases, and 7 bases lay outside the gene matches. The germline CDR1 and CDR2 sequences are SGHTA and FQGNSA. This CDR3 spans 14 amino acids. The CDR3 bases are TGTGCCAGCAGCCGCGGACAGGGAAAGTACGAGCAGTACTTC. Its translation: CASSRGQGKYEQYF.

V is TRBV7-6 and J is TRBJ2-7; 11 bases line up with TRBD1. The V gene's germline CDR1 is SGHVS and CDR2 FNYEAQ. V dropped 2 bases and J dropped 7; count of bases not matched to a gene: 7. CDR3 length: 15 amino acids. Written as DNA, the CDR3 is TGTGCCAGCAGCTTAAGAGGACAGGGGGCTGGTGAGCAGTACTTC. It is translated as CASSLRGQGAGEQYF.

This clone was recorded a few times. The chain employs TRBV19 and TRBJ1-5; maybe TRBD1 (5 bases). The CDR3 length is 15 residues. V dropped 8 bases and J dropped 2 bases, with 16 bases sitting between them. CDR1 is LNHDA and CDR2 is SQIVND in the germline V gene (reference sequence). The CDR3 loop reads CASWGAGPRNQPQHF. For the CDR3, the DNA is TGTGCCAGTTGGGGCGCGGGGCCTCGCAATCAGCCCCAGCATTTT.

About this clone itself: Other DNA sequences in the sample encode the same CDR3. The rearrangement joins TRBV27 to TRBJ2-5; TRBD1 aligns across 9 bases. The CDR3 length is 15 residues. Trimming cost V 5 bases and J 5 bases; bases outside gene matches: 9. The germline CDR1 and CDR2 sequences are MNHEY and SMNVEV (reference sequence). The CDR3 here is CASSPGTGKWETQYF. The CDR3, as DNA: TGTGCCAGCAGTCCAGGGACAGGGAAGTGGGAGACCCAGTACTTC.

This clone was picked up a small number of times. The chain recombines TRBV25-1 with TRBJ2-2, with unresolved D. Between the trimmed V and J ends, which lost 2 bases and 2 bases, there was a span of 6 bases. This CDR3 is built from 14 residues. Germline V gene data show CDR1 as MGHDK and CDR2 as SYGVNS. As DNA, the CDR3 is TGTGCCAGCAGTGAAAACAGTAACACCGGGGAGCTGTTTTTT. It encodes CASSENSNTGELFF.

The gene calls are TRBV7-2 and TRBJ2-3; TRBD2 matches at 11 bases. Per germline, CDR1 SGHTA and CDR2 FQGNSA. The CDR3 runs 16 residues. V shed 5 bases, J shed 0 bases, and the junction held 4 bases outside the gene matches. DNA for the CDR3: TGTGCCAGCAGCCGCCGACTAGCGGGAAGCACAGATACGCAGTATTTT. As protein: CASSRRLAGSTDTQYF.

V is TRBV4-3 and J is TRBJ1-5, with D possibly being TRBD1 (5 bases). Trimming stripped 3 bases from V and 6 bases from J, with 18 bases between. This CDR3 has 16 residues. The germline CDR1 and CDR2 sequences are LGHNA and YSLEER. CDR3: CASSQVWSQGLQPQHF. The CDR3 nucleotides read TGCGCCAGCAGCCAGGTCTGGAGTCAGGGACTTCAGCCCCAGCATTTT.

The gene calls are TRBV4-3 and TRBJ1-1, with a weak D call TRBD1 (5 bases). V gave up 0 bases and J gave up 7 bases, with 15 bases separating them. The germline CDR1 and CDR2 sequences are LGHNA and YSLEER. This CDR3 is built from 15 residues. DNA for the CDR3: TGCGCCAGCAGCCAAGAAGGTTCGACAGAAAATGAAGCTTTCTTT. Protein sequence: CASSQEGSTENEAFF.

This clone was seen a handful of times. V and J are TRBV4-3 and TRBJ1-4; 7 nucleotides align to TRBD1. CDR1 and CDR2 (germline): LGHNA, YSLEER. The CDR3 consists of 15 residues. J lost 5 bases, V lost 4 bases, and 7 bases had no gene match. DNA for the CDR3: TGCGCCAGCAGCCTGGCGGGGACAGCGAATGAAAAACTGTTTTTT. Encoded protein: CASSLAGTANEKLFF.

This chain links TRBV2 with TRBJ2-1, with D possibly being TRBD2 (5 bases). Germline CDR1 reads SNHLY; CDR2 reads FYNNEI. V shed 4 bases and J shed 14 bases, with 15 bases lying between them. The CDR3 loop spans 12 amino acids. The CDR3 loop is CASSGSSGWEFF. CDR3 nucleotides: TGTGCCAGCAGTGGGAGCTCGGGGTGGGAGTTCTTC. The full variable domain, completed using reference TRBV2 and TRBJ2-1, is EPEVTQTPSHQVTQMGQEVILRCVPISNHLYFYWYRQILGQKVEFLVSFYNNEISEKSEIFDDQFSVERPDGSNFTLKIRSTKLEDSAMYFCASSGSSGWEFFGPGTRLTVL.

The chain is built from TRBV6-6 and TRBJ2-2; D gene ambiguous. Germline CDR1 is MNHNY and CDR2 is SVGAGI (reference sequence). This CDR3 has 12 amino acids. V was pared by 11 bases and J by 1 base, with 8 bases between. The CDR3 bases are TGTGCCGCACGAGGGAACACCGGGGAGCTGTTTTTT. Its protein is CAARGNTGELFF.

This clone was counted a few times. With a far larger clone one base away, a read error is the likely cause. V usage is TRBV7-2 and J usage is TRBJ2-6, with D perhaps matching TRBD2 (5 bases). CDR1 and CDR2 from the germline V gene are SGHTA and FQGNSA. V was shortened by 8 bases and J by 2 bases, with 10 bases between the two germline ends. This CDR3 spans 14 amino acids. This CDR3 reads CASSRAAGANVLTF. The DNA of the CDR3 is TGTGCCAGCTCGCGGGCCGCTGGGGCCAACGTCCTGACTTTC.

The chain links TRBV2 to TRBJ1-5, with D possibly being TRBD1 (5 bases). This CDR3 has 13 residues. With 6 bases removed from V and 4 bases from J, the gap between germline ends came to 10 bases. In germline, CDR1 is SNHLY, CDR2 FYNNEI. This chain's CDR3 is CASRPGPNQPQHF. The CDR3, as DNA: TGTGCCAGCAGGCCGGGACCTAATCAGCCCCAGCATTTT.

V and J are TRBV5-1 and TRBJ2-1; 8 nucleotides match TRBD1. CDR1 SGHRS and CDR2 YFSETQ come from the germline V gene. After removal of 0 bases from V and 7 bases from J, the junction contained 9 bases not matched to a gene. The CDR3 has 16 residues. The CDR3 nucleotides read TGCGCCAGCAGCTTGGGCGGACAGGGAGGATTAAATGAGCAGTTCTTC. Amino acid sequence: CASSLGGQGGLNEQFF.

This clone has just a few counts. The chain employs TRBV27 and TRBJ2-3; 11 bases are shared with TRBD2. CDR3 length: 17 amino acids. V shed 3 bases and J 2 bases; nucleotides not matched to a gene: 7. Germline values: CDR1 MNHEY, CDR2 SMNVEV (reference sequence). DNA of the CDR3: TGTGCCAGCAGTTTCCAGACTAGCGGGACATTCACAGATACGCAGTATTTT. Amino acid sequence: CASSFQTSGTFTDTQYF.

This clone was seen ten or more times. The genes are TRBV6-5 and TRBJ2-1; D might be TRBD1 (6 bases). V was trimmed by 6 bases and J by 6 bases, leaving 18 bases between them. From germline, CDR1 is MNHEY and CDR2 SVGAGI. There are 15 residues in the CDR3. CDR3 amino acids: CASRTNYNRANEQFF. The DNA of the CDR3 is TGTGCCAGCAGAACTAATTACAACAGGGCCAATGAGCAGTTCTTC.

The table lists this clone with a few counts. The rearrangement links TRBV9 to TRBJ1-6; D uncertain. Trimming stripped 1 base from V and 7 bases from J, with 3 bases between. This CDR3 has 12 residues. Germline assignment: CDR1 SGDLS and CDR2 YYNGEE. For the CDR3, the DNA is TGTGCCAGCAGCGTATCGAATTCACCCCTCCACTTT. Translation gives CASSVSNSPLHF.

Remarks on this clone: Other DNA sequences of this sample code for an identical CDR3. The rearrangement links TRBV5-1 to TRBJ2-5; D is unresolved. Trimming pared 0 bases from V and 2 bases from J, leaving 2 bases between. The CDR3 contains 12 residues. Germline V gene sequence: CDR1 SGHRS, CDR2 YFSETQ. The CDR3 here is CASSLVQETQYF. The CDR3 DNA is TGCGCCAGCAGCTTGGTACAAGAGACCCAGTACTTC.

This clone has only a few counts. The rearrangement joins TRBV6-5 to TRBJ1-2; D is perhaps TRBD1 (6 bases). This CDR3 has 13 residues. V dropped 10 bases and J dropped 8 bases, with 20 bases sitting between them. Germline CDR1 MNHEY, CDR2 SVGAGI. In DNA form, the CDR3 reads TGTGCCACCCTTGAGGGGGGGATGGTGGGCTACACCTTC. It encodes CATLEGGMVGYTF.

The J gene is TRBJ2-1, the V gene TRBV10-1; possibly TRBD2 for D (6 bases). Trimming shortened V by 4 bases and J by 9 bases, and 13 bases separated the two germline ends. CDR1 WNHNN and CDR2 SYGVQD come from the germline V gene (reference sequence). CDR3 length: 13 amino acids. The CDR3: CASSGRRSGEQFF. CDR3 nucleotides: TGCGCCAGCAGTGGCCGGCGTAGCGGTGAGCAGTTCTTC.

This rearrangement joins TRBV5-1 to TRBJ2-3; D might be TRBD1 (6 bases). CDR1 is SGHRS and CDR2 is YFSETQ in the germline V gene. The CDR3 is made up of 16 amino acids. Trimming cost V 0 bases and J 1 base, with 12 bases left between them. CDR3 sequence: CASSLGTVWGTDTQYF. As DNA, the CDR3 is TGCGCCAGCAGCTTGGGGACAGTCTGGGGCACAGATACGCAGTATTTT.

The genes are TRBV5-6 and TRBJ2-3, with no clear D. The CDR3 totals 14 residues. V was shortened by 6 bases and J by 6 bases, with 17 bases between the two germline ends. Germline assignment: CDR1 SGHDT and CDR2 YYEEEE. The DNA for the CDR3 is TGTGCCAGCACCTTTGGGCAGTTTGTTGATACGCAGTATTTT. It encodes CASTFGQFVDTQYF.

The chain combines TRBV7-8 with TRBJ2-3, with D possibly being TRBD2 (6 bases). CDR3 length: 14 amino acids. Trimming took off 5 bases at V and 0 bases at J, with 9 bases between the two ends. CDR1 is SGHVS and CDR2 is FQNEAQ in the germline V gene. CDR3 DNA: TGTGCCAGCAGCCCAGGGACTAGCACAGATACGCAGTATTTT. This encodes CASSPGTSTDTQYF. Together with reference TRBV7-8 and TRBJ2-3, the CDR3 gives the full variable domain: GAGVSQSPRYKVAKRGQDVALRCDPISGHVSLFWYQQALGQGPEFLTYFQNEAQLDKSGLPSDRFFAERPEGSVSTLKIQRTQQEDSAVYLCASSPGTSTDTQYFGPGTRLTVL.